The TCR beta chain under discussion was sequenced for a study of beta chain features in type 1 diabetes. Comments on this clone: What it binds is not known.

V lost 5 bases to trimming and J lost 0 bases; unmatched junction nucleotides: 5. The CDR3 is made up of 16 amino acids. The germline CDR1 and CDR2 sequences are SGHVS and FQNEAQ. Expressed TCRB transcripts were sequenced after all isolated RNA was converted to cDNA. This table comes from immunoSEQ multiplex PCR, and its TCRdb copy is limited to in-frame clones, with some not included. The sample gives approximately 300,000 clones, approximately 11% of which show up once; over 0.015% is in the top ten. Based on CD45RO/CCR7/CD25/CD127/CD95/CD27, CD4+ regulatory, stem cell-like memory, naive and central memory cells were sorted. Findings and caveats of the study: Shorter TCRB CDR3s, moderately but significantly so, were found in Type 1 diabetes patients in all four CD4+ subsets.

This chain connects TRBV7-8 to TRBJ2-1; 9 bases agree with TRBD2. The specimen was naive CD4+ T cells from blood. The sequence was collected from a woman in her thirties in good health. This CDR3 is CASSPGLASSYNEQFF. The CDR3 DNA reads TGTGCCAGCAGCCCGGGACTAGCCAGCTCCTACAATGAGCAGTTCTTC.